A selection of T cell receptor beta chains follows, all from one sample in a study of T cells in localized non-small cell lung cancer. The method was immunoSEQ multiplex PCR; TCRdb's version includes in-frame clones alone and lacks a portion of them. The table shows around 140,000 clones, with 80% to 90% occurring only once. The sample consisted of peripheral blood, taken before any cancer treatment. Source of these receptors: a female donor of 60 years or more with stage I lung adenocarcinoma. Both conserved end residues are part of each CDR3. The D gene is left open where the match is weak. The size entry is marked missing in some rows and otherwise reads once, few, many or a size class.

v_gene	j_gene	abundance	d_gene	CDR3nt	CDR3aa
TRBV28	TRBJ1-5	.	.	TGTGCCAGCAGTTTACGGAGTGATAGCAATCAGCCCCAGCATTTT	CASSLRSDSNQPQHF
TRBV7-9	TRBJ2-1	.	TRBD2	TGTGCCAGCAGCTTAGATATAGCGGGAGCCTACAATGAGCAGTTCTTC	CASSLDIAGAYNEQFF
TRBV28	TRBJ1-5	.	.	TGTGCCAGCAGCAAAGGCCGAAGAGGAATGCAGCCCCAGCATTTT	CASSKGRRGMQPQHF
TRBV9	TRBJ2-2	once	.	TGTGCCAGCAGCCCCGCTGTAAGCGGGAACACCGGGGAGCTGTTTTTT	CASSPAVSGNTGELFF
TRBV4-2	TRBJ2-3	.	.	TGTGCCAGCAGCCAAGAACTAGGAAAGGGTGGTACGCAGTATTTT	CASSQELGKGGTQYF
TRBV9	TRBJ1-1	.	.	TGTGCCAGCAGTCCAGGCATCGGCACTGAAGCTTTCTTT	CASSPGIGTEAFF
TRBV25-1	TRBJ1-1	.	.	TGTGCCAGCAGTAGCTCGGGGTTTACTGAAGCTTTCTTT	CASSSSGFTEAFF
TRBV28	TRBJ1-1	.	.	TGTGCCAGCAGTCCCCCTGGACGGGGTGAAGCTTTCTTT	CASSPPGRGEAFF
TRBV18	TRBJ2-3	.	TRBD1	TGTGCCAGCTCCCAAGGGACAGAGACAGATACGCAGTATTTT	CASSQGTETDTQYF
TRBV18	TRBJ2-5	.	.	TGTGCCAGCTCACCTCTTACTTCTACAGGGCTGCAAGAGACCCAGTACTTC	CASSPLTSTGLQETQYF
TRBV28	TRBJ2-2	.	.	TGTGCCAGTCGCAGTCCCGGGGAGCTGTTTTTT	CASRSPGELFF
TRBV21-1	TRBJ1-5	once	.	TGTGCCAGCAGCAAGCCCAGGGGGTCCCAGCATTTT	CASSKPRGSQHF
TRBV6-5	TRBJ1-1	once	.	TGTGCCAGCACGGGGGGATGGAACACTGAAGCTTTCTTT	CASTGGWNTEAFF
TRBV28	TRBJ2-6	.	.	TGTGCCACCCGGATCTCTGGGGCCAACGTCCTGACTTTC	CATRISGANVLTF
TRBV11-3	TRBJ2-2	.	.	TGTGCCAGCAGCTTAGCGGACACCGGGGAGCTGTTTTTT	CASSLADTGELFF
TRBV28	TRBJ2-7	.	TRBD2	TGTGCCAGCAGCCTCCTGAGAGCGGGGGCGTACGAGCAGTACTTC	CASSLLRAGAYEQYF